This TCR beta chain was identified in a study of T cells in localized non-small cell lung cancer. There are 14 residues in the CDR3. The germline V gene encodes CDR1 SGHVS and CDR2 FQNEAQ. With 6 bases removed from V and 2 bases from J, the gap between germline ends came to 13 bases. Libraries were prepared by immunoSEQ multiplex PCR; TCRdb keeps only in-frame clonotypes and omits some of them. The sample lists 25,000 to 35,000 clones; 88% were seen once. The chain is built from TRBV7-8 and TRBJ2-5; weak D call: TRBD1 (5 bases). Source: peripheral blood, taken before any cancer treatment. This clonotype originated in an older female donor with stage III squamous cell lung carcinoma. For the CDR3, the DNA is TGTGCCAGCAGGACAACAGGAGATCAAGAGACCCAGTACTTC. Translated, it gives CASRTTGDQETQYF.